What follows is one T cell receptor (beta chain) and its context. Antigen unknown. Hyperthyroidism was newly diagnosed in patients aged 18 to 65 (duration under 2 months). It was 8 to 10 ml of fresh peripheral blood that supplied the PBMCs. The germline gives CDR1 LNHDA, CDR2 SQIVND (reference sequence). The J segment lost 2 bases and the V segment lost 6 bases, leaving 8 bases of the junction unmatched. The CDR3 is 16 amino acids. This entry belongs to a study of T cells in Graves' hyperthyroidism and ophthalmopathy. Study details: The blood sample was taken at first diagnosis, before treatment began. Study-wide results and caveats: In blood, most of the thyroid clonotypes expanded above 0.001 were also present.

The CDR3 regions of TCR beta were amplified from RNA transcripts. A first-round RT-PCR of the TCR CDR3 used the HTBI primer set. TCRdb processed the multiplex PCR reads anew with MiXCR; each CDR3 protein has one entry. This sample yields 350,000 to 400,000 distinct CDR3 sequences, of which about 15% are seen a single time; approximately 29% belongs to the top ten. The chain uses TRBV19 and TRBJ2-3; 10 bases are a match to TRBD2. The origin of this receptor is a woman in her 30s with Graves' hyperthyroidism. Sequencing was carried out using blood. The CDR3 region is CASSYQREGFTDTQYF. The DNA for the CDR3 is TGTGCCAGTAGCTACCAGCGGGAGGGTTTCACAGATACGCAGTATTTT.